The next 2 T cell receptor beta chains were all read from a single sample in a study of T cell clusters in autoimmune cytopenias. TRB was amplified by touch-down multiplex PCR, primer pools A and B combined. One entry per CDR3 protein, without DNA, is what TCRdb gives after re-calling the multiplex PCR reads. Its listing shows some 7,600 distinct CDR3 sequences. TRB was amplified from 250 ng of peripheral blood genomic DNA per sample. The sequencing sample was made of peripheral blood. Every receptor here comes from a human donor with an autoimmune cytopenia or autoimmune hepatitis (not recorded which).

The chain uses TRBV18 and TRBJ1-4. From germline, CDR1 is KGHSH and CDR2 LQKENI. The CDR3 has 14 residues. The CDR3: CASSSAELNEKLFF.

This clonotype is called medium-sized based on its frequency. The rearrangement links TRBV6-2 or TRBV6-3 to TRBJ1-2. Germline V gene sequence: CDR1 MNHEY, CDR2 SVGEGT. This CDR3 has 11 amino acids. The CDR3 loop reads CASSRGDGYTF.